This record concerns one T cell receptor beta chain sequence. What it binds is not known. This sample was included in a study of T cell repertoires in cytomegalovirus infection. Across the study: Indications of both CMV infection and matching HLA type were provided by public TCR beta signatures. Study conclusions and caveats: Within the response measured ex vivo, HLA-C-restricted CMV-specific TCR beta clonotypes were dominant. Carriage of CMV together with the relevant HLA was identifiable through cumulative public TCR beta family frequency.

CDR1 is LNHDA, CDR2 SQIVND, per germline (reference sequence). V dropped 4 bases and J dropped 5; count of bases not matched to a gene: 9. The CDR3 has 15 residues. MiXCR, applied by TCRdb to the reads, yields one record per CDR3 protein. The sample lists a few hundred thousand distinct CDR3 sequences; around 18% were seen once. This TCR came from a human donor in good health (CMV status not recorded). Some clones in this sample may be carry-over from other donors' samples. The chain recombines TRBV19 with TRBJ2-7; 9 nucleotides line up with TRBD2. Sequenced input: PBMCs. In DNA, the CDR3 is TGTGCCAGTAGTACAATAGCGGGAGAGATAAACGAGCAGTACTTC. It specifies CASSTIAGEINEQYF.